The 26 T cell receptor beta chains reported below all come from one sample, sequenced in a study of blood T cell repertoires in COVID-19. Clones were read by immunoSEQ multiplex PCR, and TCRdb kept only the in-frame ones, dropping some. The sample contains some 220,000 clones, roughly 80% of which appear only once. The source material was peripheral blood. The source of these receptors is a woman aged 70-85 years with acute or convalescent COVID-19.

The CDR3 spells CASSTGIGYEQYV. CDR3 nucleotide sequence: TGTGCCAGCAGTACAGGGATCGGCTACGAGCAGTACGTC. The V call is TRBV6-6, the J call TRBJ2-7; D might be TRBD1 (6 bases). CDR1 is MNHNY, CDR2 SVGAGI, per germline (reference sequence). There are 13 residues in the CDR3. Trimming shortened V by 5 bases and J by 3 bases, and 11 bases separated the two germline ends.

This clone came up once. The chain combines TRBV2 with TRBJ1-2; TRBD1 matches at 9 bases. The J segment lost 2 bases and the V segment lost 3 bases, leaving 4 bases of the junction unmatched. The CDR3 length is 15 residues. CDR1 SNHLY and CDR2 FYNNEI come from the germline V gene. The CDR3 DNA follows: TGTGCCAGCAGTGACACAGGGGGCCAAAACTATGGCTACACCTTC. Amino acids: CASSDTGGQNYGYTF.

In the case of this clone: The same CDR3 is also encoded by other DNA sequences in this sample. V usage is TRBV18 and J usage is TRBJ2-5; no reliable D call. Looked up from germline, CDR1 is KGHSH and CDR2 is LQKENI. Trimming took off 3 bases at V and 4 bases at J, with 9 bases between the two ends. The CDR3 sequence is 13 residues long. The CDR3 protein is CASSPAGSETQYF. CDR3 nucleotides: TGTGCCAGCTCACCCGCTGGCTCAGAGACCCAGTACTTC.

The J gene is TRBJ1-4, the V gene TRBV14; perhaps TRBD1 as D (5 bases). CDR1 is SGHDN and CDR2 is FVKESK in the germline V gene. The length of the CDR3 is 15 residues. With 4 bases removed from V and 8 bases from J, the gap between germline ends came to 17 bases. The CDR3 here is CASSLRAGYGEKLFF. CDR3 in DNA: TGTGCCAGCAGCCTTCGGGCAGGGTATGGCGAAAAACTGTTTTTT.

This clone occurred a few times. The rearrangement uses TRBV2 and TRBJ2-2, with TRBD1 matching over 8 bases. The CDR3 runs 14 residues. J gave up 3 bases and V 7 bases, and 4 bases lay outside the gene matches. The germline V gene has CDR1 SNHLY and CDR2 FYNNEI. CDR3 sequence: CASNDRGDTGELFF. The CDR3, as DNA: TGTGCCAGCAACGACAGGGGCGACACCGGGGAGCTGTTTTTT.

The chain recombines TRBV7-9 with TRBJ2-3, with a weak D call TRBD2 (6 bases). Germline V gene lookup returns CDR1 SEHNR and CDR2 FQNEAQ (reference sequence). V was trimmed by 5 bases and J by 0 bases, leaving 18 bases between them. The CDR3 has 17 residues. The CDR3 here is CASSRRGAGRSTDTQYF. DNA for the CDR3: TGTGCCAGCAGCAGAAGAGGGGCGGGACGCAGCACAGATACGCAGTATTTT.

The V and J genes are TRBV7-2 and TRBJ2-5; 10 nucleotides match TRBD1. V was pared by 3 bases and J by 5 bases, with 6 bases of the junction left unmatched. The germline V gene has CDR1 SGHTA and CDR2 FQGNSA. The CDR3 contains 15 residues. In nucleotides, the CDR3 is TGTGCCAGCAGCTTGACAGGGGGCGCGGGGGAGACCCAGTACTTC. This translates into CASSLTGGAGETQYF.

The chain joins TRBV5-1 to TRBJ2-5; 8 nucleotides agree with TRBD2. The germline V gene encodes CDR1 SGHRS and CDR2 YFSETQ. With V trimmed by 2 bases and J by 3 bases, 3 bases remained unmatched. The CDR3 runs to 14 residues. DNA for the CDR3: TGCGCCAGCAGCTTTAGCGGGGAAAAAGAGACCCAGTACTTC. The encoded protein is CASSFSGEKETQYF.

The rearrangement links TRBV15 to TRBJ2-5; D ambiguous. The CDR3 loop spans 15 amino acids. V lost 4 bases and J lost 4, with 16 bases in between. Germline CDR1 is LNHNV and CDR2 is YYDKDF (reference sequence). CDR3 region: CATSKARGIGETQYF. CDR3 sequence (DNA): TGTGCCACCAGCAAAGCAAGAGGAATAGGAGAGACCCAGTACTTC.

The chain employs TRBV3-1 (or the pseudogene TRBV3-2) and TRBJ1-2, with TRBD1 as a possible D gene (5 bases). V was pared by 5 bases and J by 8 bases, with 15 bases between. Germline CDR1 is LGHDT and CDR2 is YNNKEL (reference sequence). This CDR3 contains 13 residues. Here the CDR3 reads CASSAGGVGGYTF. CDR3 DNA sequence: TGTGCCAGCAGCGCGGGGGGGGTCGGCGGCTACACCTTC.

This clone was picked up a small number of times. This chain's CDR3 is CASSEFLGQQYNEQFF. DNA of the CDR3: TGTGCCAGCAGTGAATTTTTGGGACAGCAATACAATGAGCAGTTCTTC. The J gene is TRBJ2-1, the V gene TRBV6-1; 7 bases agree with TRBD1. Per the germline V gene, CDR1 is MNHNS and CDR2 is SASEGT. The CDR3 length is 16 residues. Germline trimming cut 2 bases from V and 4 bases from J; bases unmatched to any gene: 8.

The J gene is TRBJ1-3, the V gene TRBV18; the D gene is possibly TRBD1 (6 bases). Germline loops: CDR1 KGHSH, CDR2 LQKENI. CDR3 size: 16 residues. V was trimmed by 0 bases and J by 0 bases, leaving 9 bases between them. CDR3 sequence: CASSPPRTDSGNTIYF. CDR3 nucleotide sequence: TGTGCCAGCTCACCACCCCGGACAGACTCTGGAAACACCATATATTTT.

The chain has TRBV5-6 and TRBJ2-3; TRBD2 might be the D (6 bases). Germline CDR1 is SGHDT and CDR2 is YYEEEE. The CDR3 covers 16 residues. Trimming took off 0 bases at V and 8 bases at J, with 19 bases between the two ends. The CDR3 DNA reads TGTGCCAGCAGCTTGGGGCCCCCGACTAGTAGCCGTACGCAGTATTTT. It encodes CASSLGPPTSSRTQYF. The variable domain in full, completed from reference TRBV5-6 and TRBJ2-3, reads DAGVTQSPTHLIKTRGQQVTLRCSPKSGHDTVSWYQQALGQGPQFIFQYYEEEERQRGNFPDRFSGHQFPNYSSELNVNALLLGDSALYLCASSLGPPTSSRTQYFGPGTRLTVL.

The chain has TRBV12-3 or TRBV12-4 and TRBJ1-1; 8 nucleotides align to TRBD1. This CDR3 region has 13 residues. Losses at the gene ends were 2 bases for V and 6 bases for J; bases not matched to a gene: 2. The CDR3 bases are TGTGCCAGCAGTTTAACACAGGGGGCTGAAGCTTTCTTT. As protein: CASSLTQGAEAFF.

This sequence joins TRBV6-5 and TRBJ2-7, with 11 nucleotides matching TRBD2. CDR1 MNHEY and CDR2 SVGAGI come from the germline V gene. After removal of 6 bases from V and 6 bases from J, the junction contained 10 bases not matched to a gene. The CDR3 runs to 15 residues. DNA of the CDR3: TGTGCCAGCAGACGAACTAGCGGGGGACGTGGCGAGCAGTACTTC. This sequence encodes CASRRTSGGRGEQYF.

This chain connects TRBV2 to TRBJ1-5; 11 bases match TRBD1. CDR3 size: 16 residues. With V trimmed by 1 base and J by 4 bases, 3 bases remained unmatched. Germline V lookup: CDR1 SNHLY, CDR2 FYNNEI. CDR3 sequence: CASSEGTGGSNQPQHF. CDR3 sequence (DNA): TGTGCCAGCAGTGAAGGGACAGGGGGCTCGAATCAGCCCCAGCATTTT.

The chain joins TRBV7-2 to TRBJ2-5; 15 nucleotides align to TRBD2. CDR1 is SGHTA, CDR2 FQGNSA, per germline. The CDR3 is 16 residues long. With 1 base clipped from V and 5 bases from J, the junction kept 2 bases outside the gene matches. The CDR3 loop reads CASSLGTSGGEETQYF. CDR3 nucleotides: TGTGCCAGCAGCTTAGGGACTAGCGGGGGGGAGGAGACCCAGTACTTC.

V gene TRBV11-2 combines with J gene TRBJ2-5, with D hard to call. V was shortened by 5 bases and J by 1 base, with 14 bases between the two germline ends. Looked up from germline, CDR1 is SGHAT and CDR2 is FQNNGV. CDR3 length: 15 amino acids. This CDR3 reads CASSRVHATQETQYF. As DNA, the CDR3 is TGTGCCAGCAGCCGGGTCCACGCTACCCAAGAGACCCAGTACTTC.

This rearrangement joins TRBV24-1 to TRBJ2-3, with no clear D. The CDR3 spans 13 residues. Trimming stripped 3 bases from V and 3 bases from J, with 6 bases between. Germline V gene data show CDR1 as KGHDR and CDR2 as SFDVKD. This CDR3 reads CATSDPPTDTQYF. The CDR3 nucleotides are TGTGCCACCAGTGATCCCCCAACAGATACGCAGTATTTT.

The V call is TRBV10-2, the J call TRBJ1-2, with a weak D call TRBD1 (6 bases). The CDR3 is 12 amino acids. Trimming removed 4 bases at V and 6 bases at J, with 9 bases between. The germline CDR1 and CDR2 sequences are WSHSY and SAAADI. CDR3 region: CASSGAGDGYTF. The DNA of the CDR3 is TGCGCCAGCAGTGGAGCAGGGGATGGCTACACCTTC.

This chain links TRBV30 with TRBJ2-1, with 7 bases identical to TRBD2. The germline gives CDR1 GTSNPN, CDR2 SVGIG (reference sequence). V lost 8 bases and J lost 9; bases outside the gene matches: 16. The CDR3 is 14 amino acids. The chain's CDR3 is CATAPGGKEGEQFF. The CDR3 DNA reads as TGTGCCACAGCGCCCGGGGGGAAGGAAGGTGAGCAGTTCTTC.

With regard to this clone: An end of the junction differs from the germline gene, which may be a read error. This chain connects TRBV6-4 to TRBJ1-3, with D unresolved. This CDR3 is 9 amino acids long. Per germline, CDR1 MRHNA and CDR2 SNTAGT. CDR3: CASKSPPFF. The CDR3 coding sequence is TGTGCCAGCAAGAGCCCCCCCTTTTTT.

Of note for this clone: In the same sample, other DNA sequences code for this CDR3. The chain is built from TRBV6-1 and TRBJ2-3, with 16 bases that match TRBD2. The CDR3 is made up of 17 amino acids. V was pared by 3 bases and J by 3 bases, with 3 bases of the junction left unmatched. Germline CDR1 and CDR2: MNHNS and SASEGT. The CDR3, as DNA: TGTGCCAGCAGTGAGTCGGGACTAGCGGGGGGGACAGATACGCAGTATTTT. Translation: CASSESGLAGGTDTQYF.

The chain uses TRBV19 and TRBJ2-5, with a weak D call TRBD1 (7 bases). The CDR3 contains 16 residues. Per the germline V gene, CDR1 is LNHDA and CDR2 is SQIVND (reference sequence). Trimming removed 6 bases from V and 4 bases from J, with 21 bases in between. This CDR3 is CASSTNPTGRGETQYF. The CDR3 nucleotides read TGTGCCAGTAGCACCAACCCGACAGGGCGGGGAGAGACCCAGTACTTC.

This clone appeared a few times. J is TRBJ2-2 and V is TRBV10-2, with TRBD2 identical over 8 bases. Germline trimming cut 0 bases from V and 1 base from J; bases unmatched to any gene: 16. Germline V gives CDR1 WSHSY, CDR2 SAAADI. The CDR3 totals 21 residues. CDR3 DNA: TGCGCCAGCAGTGAGTCGAGAGTAGCGGGAACCAGAAGTTTGAACACCGGGGAGCTGTTTTTT. As protein: CASSESRVAGTRSLNTGELFF.

This clone was counted between two and nine times. This chain's CDR3 is CASSPQQLVTDTQYF. The CDR3 DNA follows: TGTGCCAGCAGCCCACAACAACTAGTTACAGATACGCAGTATTTT. The rearrangement links TRBV3-1 (or the pseudogene TRBV3-2) to TRBJ2-3; tentatively, D is TRBD2 (5 bases). Per the germline V gene, CDR1 is LGHDT and CDR2 is YNNKEL (reference sequence). Trimming shortened V by 4 bases and J by 3 bases, and 14 bases separated the two germline ends. This CDR3 spans 15 amino acids.